One sample yielded the 10 T cell receptor beta chains listed below, sequenced in a study of shared clonotypes between healthy human individuals (dated by TCRdb to 2020 to 2021). The library was prepared using the immunoSEQ multiplex PCR assay. Entries here come from immuneACCESS through TCRdb and include only in-frame sequences with V and J called. Some clones fail to appear in such tables; in the studies checked, an unresolved V gene covers under half of the shortfall, and the cause of the remainder is unknown. Recorded for this sample are some 790,000 clones; around 70% of them occurred a single time. Clones ranked in the top ten supply around 1.8% of the sample. The sequenced sample consisted of memory CD4+ T cells sorted from blood. The sample's cell subset or site, from its label and the paper: CD45RA-negative fraction. Receptor source: a woman in her twenties or thirties in good health.

This rearrangement joins TRBV25-1 to TRBJ2-7, with 10 bases fitting TRBD2. The CDR3 totals 15 residues. Germline V lookup: CDR1 MGHDK, CDR2 SYGVNS. J was trimmed by 1 base and V by 3 bases; bases with no gene match: 3. The CDR3 region has the DNA TGTGCCAGCAGTGAGTCACTAGCGGGGTCCTACGAGCAGTACTTC. It yields the protein CASSESLAGSYEQYF.

This chain joins TRBV20-1 and TRBJ2-7; D gene ambiguous. Germline V gene sequence: CDR1 DFQATT, CDR2 SNEGSKA (reference sequence). CDR3 length: 11 residues. V lost 6 bases and J lost 4, with 10 bases in between. CDR3 amino acids: CSAFISYEQYF. CDR3 nucleotide sequence: TGCAGTGCGTTTATCTCTTACGAGCAGTACTTC.

This clone appeared a few times. This chain connects TRBV11-2 to TRBJ2-7, with D possibly matching TRBD2 (7 bases). The CDR3 has 14 amino acids. Germline loops: CDR1 SGHAT, CDR2 FQNNGV. Trimming left V 3 bases short and J 6 bases short, with 15 bases between. The CDR3 DNA sequence: TGTGCCAGCAGCTTCATCGCGGGGGCGAGCGAGCAGTACTTC. It yields the protein CASSFIAGASEQYF.

This chain links TRBV30 with TRBJ2-3; D remains ambiguous. CDR3 length: 11 amino acids. Germline CDR1 is GTSNPN and CDR2 is SVGIG (reference sequence). V dropped 2 bases and J dropped 2 bases, with 2 bases sitting between them. CDR3 sequence (DNA): TGTGCCTGGAGTAACACAGATACGCAGTATTTT. Protein sequence: CAWSNTDTQYF.

The rearrangement links TRBV7-3 to TRBJ2-1, with D hard to call. The CDR3 has 13 amino acids. From germline, CDR1 is SGHTA and CDR2 FQGTGA. Trimming took off 4 bases at V and 8 bases at J, with 12 bases between the two ends. CDR3 DNA: TGTGCCAGCAGCTCTCACTATGGGGATGAGCAGTTCTTC. Translation: CASSSHYGDEQFF.

J is TRBJ1-1 and V is TRBV9, with D uncertain. The germline gives CDR1 SGDLS, CDR2 YYNGEE. V was shortened by 0 bases and J by 3 bases, with 15 bases between the two germline ends. CDR3 length equals 16 residues. The CDR3 DNA is TGTGCCAGCAGCGTAGATCCGGCGAGCGGGGACACTGAAGCTTTCTTT. Protein: CASSVDPASGDTEAFF. Based on the CDR3 plus reference TRBV9 and TRBJ1-1, the full variable domain is DSGVTQTPKHLITATGQRVTLRCSPRSGDLSVYWYQQSLDQGLQFLIQYYNGEERAKGNILERFSAQQFPDLHSELNLSSLELGDSALYFCASSVDPASGDTEAFFGQGTRLTVV.

This clone was detected only a few times. The gene calls are TRBV7-6 and TRBJ2-5, with no clear D. Germline V gene data show CDR1 as SGHVS and CDR2 as FNYEAQ. The CDR3 has 16 residues. The ends were cut back, 2 bases at V and 0 bases at J, with 13 bases in the middle. The CDR3 DNA reads TGTGCCAGCAGCTTAAACGATCTACAAAACCAAGAGACCCAGTACTTC. It is translated as CASSLNDLQNQETQYF.

As regards this clone: A far bigger clonotype differs at one base, so this is likely a read error. Additional DNA sequences in this sample encode the identical CDR3. The chain combines TRBV7-9 with TRBJ2-7, with TRBD2 identical over 7 bases. V lost 5 bases and J lost 0; bases outside the gene matches: 4. This CDR3 region has 14 residues. Germline V lookup: CDR1 SEHNR, CDR2 FQNEAQ (reference sequence). The DNA for the CDR3 is TGTGCCAGCAGCCTCCAGCGGGACTCCTACGAGCAGTACTTC. This encodes CASSLQRDSYEQYF.

The gene calls are TRBV14 and TRBJ2-7, with D possibly TRBD1 on 6 matching bases. V lost 1 base and J 2 bases, leaving 9 bases between the germline ends. CDR3 length: 14 amino acids. Per germline, CDR1 SGHDN and CDR2 FVKESK. CDR3 DNA: TGTGCCAGCAGCCAAGTAAGGGGGACCTACGAGCAGTACTTC. Protein: CASSQVRGTYEQYF.

The table lists this clone with a count of one. The chain carries TRBV7-2 and TRBJ2-3, with a weak D call TRBD1 (5 bases). Trimming took 2 bases from V and 2 from J, leaving 11 bases between them. The CDR3 runs to 15 residues. Per the germline V gene, CDR1 is SGHTA and CDR2 is FQGNSA. The CDR3, as DNA: TGTGCCAGCAGCTTATTACAGGACCACACAGATACGCAGTATTTT. This encodes CASSLLQDHTDTQYF.